Given below is one T cell receptor (beta chain) in context. Libraries were prepared by immunoSEQ multiplex PCR; TCRdb keeps only in-frame clonotypes and omits some of them. The sample holds approximately 300,000 clones; approximately 90% are singletons and the top ten take approximately 4.1%. This sample is part of a study of blood T cell repertoires in COVID-19. Between the trimmed V and J ends, which lost 2 bases and 12 bases, there was a span of 10 bases. CDR3 length: 11 residues. Germline V CDR1 and CDR2: SNHLY, FYNNEI. This rearrangement joins TRBV2 to TRBJ1-1; D remains unclear. The origin of this receptor is a woman younger than 45 who had been exposed to COVID-19. The sequencing sample was made of PBMCs or T cells enriched from blood (not recorded which). DNA for the CDR3: TGTGCCAGCAGTGAACACGGCGGGCCTTTCTTT. It codes for CASSEHGGPFF.